A single sample is the source of the 15 T cell receptor beta chains below, sequenced in a study of shared clonotypes between healthy human individuals. The repertoire was sequenced with immunoSEQ multiplex PCR; TCRdb's copy has only in-frame clones and lacks some. Seen here are roughly 2 million clones, about 95% observed once, and the top ten hold around 1.1%. Terminally differentiated effector memory CD45RA+ cells were excluded from the naive CD8 cells, which were CD45RO-negative and positively selected for CCR7. Sequencing used naive CD8+ T cells sorted from blood. The receptors shown here come from a man aged 18 to 30 in good health.

The chain recombines TRBV6-5 with TRBJ2-3; D perhaps matches TRBD1 (6 bases). This CDR3 comprises 14 residues. Germline CDR1 and CDR2: MNHEY and SVGAGI. V was cut by 7 bases and J by 0 bases, with 11 bases left in between. DNA for the CDR3: TGTGCCAGCAACTTACAGGGAAGCACAGATACGCAGTATTTT. It encodes CASNLQGSTDTQYF.

J is TRBJ1-5 and V is TRBV6-1, with D possibly matching TRBD1 (6 bases). This CDR3 spans 15 amino acids. V gave up 3 bases and J gave up 9 bases, with 18 bases separating them. Germline CDR1 and CDR2: MNHNS and SASEGT. Here the CDR3 DNA reads TGTGCCAGCAGTGACAAAGGACAGTGGGGGGGGCCCCAGCATTTT. Translated: CASSDKGQWGGPQHF.

The V gene is TRBV15, the J gene TRBJ2-3, with 10 bases fitting TRBD2. The CDR3 is made up of 17 amino acids. With V trimmed by 0 bases and J by 6 bases, 9 bases remained unmatched. Germline lookup yields CDR1 LNHNV and CDR2 YYDKDF (reference sequence). In nucleotides, the CDR3 is TGTGCCACCAGCAGAGATCCAGCGGGAGGGCCGTGGGATACGCAGTATTTT. The encoded protein is CATSRDPAGGPWDTQYF.

The gene calls are TRBV6-5 and TRBJ2-1, with 12 bases fitting TRBD2. Germline-derived CDR1 and CDR2 are MNHEY and SVGAGI. This CDR3 spans 16 amino acids. Germline trimming cut 2 bases from V and 12 bases from J; bases unmatched to any gene: 11. The CDR3 DNA follows: TGTGCCAGCAGTTACCTAGCGGGGGGGCAGGAGTCGGTGCAGTTCTTC. This gives the protein CASSYLAGGQESVQFF.

This clone was observed once. CDR3 in amino acids: CASSVRSSGGAADTQYF. DNA for the CDR3: TGTGCCAGCAGCGTACGCAGTAGCGGGGGGGCCGCAGATACGCAGTATTTT. The V gene is TRBV9, the J gene TRBJ2-3, with TRBD2 matching over 11 bases. The CDR3 is 17 amino acids. The V segment lost 1 base and the J segment 4 bases; nucleotides outside the gene matches: 8. Germline V gene lookup returns CDR1 SGDLS and CDR2 YYNGEE.

V and J are TRBV5-1 and TRBJ2-7; 7 bases line up with TRBD2. J lost 5 bases, V lost 0 bases, and 5 bases had no gene match. The length of the CDR3 is 14 residues. The germline CDR1 and CDR2 sequences are SGHRS and YFSETQ. CDR3 region: CASSLGGRGNEQYF. The CDR3 bases are TGCGCCAGCAGCTTGGGCGGGAGAGGCAACGAGCAGTACTTC.

The chain links TRBV7-2 to TRBJ2-3; no clear D. Trimming took off 4 bases at V and 2 bases at J, with 13 bases between the two ends. Germline CDR1 and CDR2: SGHTA and FQGNSA. The length of the CDR3 is 15 residues. The CDR3 protein is CASSSLTAYTDTQYF. The CDR3 bases are TGTGCCAGCAGCTCTCTTACGGCTTACACAGATACGCAGTATTTT.

The chain has TRBV5-6 and TRBJ1-6; D is unresolved. This CDR3 contains 14 residues. The germline V gene has CDR1 SGHDT and CDR2 YYEEEE. Trimming shortened V by 4 bases and J by 6 bases, and 11 bases separated the two germline ends. CDR3 protein: CASSHAYPNSPLHF. The DNA for the CDR3 is TGTGCCAGCAGCCACGCCTACCCTAATTCACCCCTCCACTTT. Combining the CDR3 with reference TRBV5-6 and TRBJ1-6 gives the whole variable domain DAGVTQSPTHLIKTRGQQVTLRCSPKSGHDTVSWYQQALGQGPQFIFQYYEEEERQRGNFPDRFSGHQFPNYSSELNVNALLLGDSALYLCASSHAYPNSPLHFGNGTRLTVT.

Here the CDR3 reads CASRTPTGPTLHYGYTF. The CDR3 coding sequence is TGTGCCAGCAGGACGCCGACAGGCCCGACTCTCCACTATGGCTACACCTTC. J is TRBJ1-2 and V is TRBV6-4; TRBD1 is a possible D gene (6 bases). Per germline, CDR1 MRHNA and CDR2 SNTAGT. This CDR3 is built from 17 residues. V was trimmed by 6 bases and J by 3 bases, leaving 23 bases between them.

The CDR3 spells CASGSRDFYEQYF. The CDR3 DNA sequence: TGTGCCAGCGGGTCCAGAGACTTCTACGAGCAGTACTTC. The chain combines TRBV28 with TRBJ2-7; unclear D gene. Germline CDR1 and CDR2: MDHEN and SYDVKM. Trimming removed 8 bases from V and 3 bases from J, with 14 bases in between. There are 13 residues in the CDR3.

V is TRBV10-2 and J is TRBJ2-7, with D tentatively TRBD1 or TRBD2 (5 bases each). Per the germline V gene, CDR1 is WSHSY and CDR2 is SAAADI. This CDR3 contains 14 residues. Trimming cost V 3 bases and J 5 bases, with 14 bases left between them. The DNA of the CDR3 is TGCGCCAGCAGTGATTGGGGGTCTTTCAACGAGCAGTACTTC. Translating gives CASSDWGSFNEQYF.

The chain links TRBV4-2 to TRBJ2-3; D tentatively reads TRBD1 or TRBD2 (5 bases each). V lost 3 bases to trimming and J lost 0 bases, with 10 bases between them. CDR1 and CDR2 (germline): LGHNA, YNFKEQ. This CDR3 region has 15 residues. The CDR3 nucleotides are TGTGCCAGCAGCCAGGGACCAATTAGCACAGATACGCAGTATTTT. Residues: CASSQGPISTDTQYF.

A single count supports this clone. The rearrangement joins TRBV6-5 to TRBJ2-7; the D gene is possibly TRBD1 (5 bases). Trimming took 4 bases from V and 0 from J, leaving 10 bases between them. The CDR3 consists of 14 residues. CDR1 is MNHEY, CDR2 SVGAGI, per germline. The CDR3 is CASSWGESSYEQYF. CDR3 DNA sequence: TGTGCCAGCAGTTGGGGCGAGTCCTCCTACGAGCAGTACTTC.

CDR3 sequence reads: CASSEGFSTGYGYTF. CDR3 DNA sequence: TGTGCCAGCAGTGAAGGTTTTTCGACTGGCTATGGCTACACCTTC. The J gene is TRBJ1-2, the V gene TRBV2; D ambiguous. Trimming shortened V by 1 base and J by 4 bases, and 13 bases separated the two germline ends. CDR1 is SNHLY, CDR2 FYNNEI, per germline. This CDR3 is built from 15 residues.

The count of this clone is one. This chain uses TRBV28 with TRBJ2-7; TRBD2 agrees at 7 bases. The germline gives CDR1 MDHEN, CDR2 SYDVKM. V dropped 3 bases and J dropped 5; count of bases not matched to a gene: 13. The CDR3 has 16 residues. CDR3 region: CASSFPLEGRDHEQYF. The CDR3 bases are TGTGCCAGCAGTTTCCCTCTCGAAGGGAGGGATCACGAGCAGTACTTC.